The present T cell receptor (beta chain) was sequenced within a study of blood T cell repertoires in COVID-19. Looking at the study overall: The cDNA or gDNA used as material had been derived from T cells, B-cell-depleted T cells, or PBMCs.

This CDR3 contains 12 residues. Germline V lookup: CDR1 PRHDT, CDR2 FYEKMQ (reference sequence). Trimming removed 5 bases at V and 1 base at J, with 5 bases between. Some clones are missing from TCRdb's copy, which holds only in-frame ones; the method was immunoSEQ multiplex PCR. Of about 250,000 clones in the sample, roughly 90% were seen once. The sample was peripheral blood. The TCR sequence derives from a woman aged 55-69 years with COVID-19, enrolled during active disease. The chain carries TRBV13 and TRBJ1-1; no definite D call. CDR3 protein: CASSRANTEAFF. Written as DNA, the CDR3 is TGTGCCAGCAGCAGAGCGAACACTGAAGCTTTCTTT.